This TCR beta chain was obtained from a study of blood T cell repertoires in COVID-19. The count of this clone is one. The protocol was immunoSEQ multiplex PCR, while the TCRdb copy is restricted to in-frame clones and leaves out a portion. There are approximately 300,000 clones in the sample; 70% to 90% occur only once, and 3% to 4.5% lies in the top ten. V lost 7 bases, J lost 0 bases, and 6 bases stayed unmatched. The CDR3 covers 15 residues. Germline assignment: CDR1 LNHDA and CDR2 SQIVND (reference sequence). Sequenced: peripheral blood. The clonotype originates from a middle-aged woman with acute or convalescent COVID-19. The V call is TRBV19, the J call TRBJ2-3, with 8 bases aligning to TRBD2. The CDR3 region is CASKGRGGSTDTQYF. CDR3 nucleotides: TGTGCCAGTAAGGGTCGGGGGGGAAGCACAGATACGCAGTATTTT.